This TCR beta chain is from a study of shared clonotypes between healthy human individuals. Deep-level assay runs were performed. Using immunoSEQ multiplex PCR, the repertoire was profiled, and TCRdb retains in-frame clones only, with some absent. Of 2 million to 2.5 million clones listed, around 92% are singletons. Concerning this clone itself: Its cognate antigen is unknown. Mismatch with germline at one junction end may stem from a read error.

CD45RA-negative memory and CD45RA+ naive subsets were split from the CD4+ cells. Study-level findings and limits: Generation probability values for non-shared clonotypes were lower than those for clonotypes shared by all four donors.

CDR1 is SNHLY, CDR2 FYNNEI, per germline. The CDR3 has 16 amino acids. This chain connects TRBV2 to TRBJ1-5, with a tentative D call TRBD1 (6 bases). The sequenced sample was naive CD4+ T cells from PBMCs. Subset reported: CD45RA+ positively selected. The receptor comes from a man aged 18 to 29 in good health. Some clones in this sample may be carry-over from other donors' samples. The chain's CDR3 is CASTELAGAGNQPQHF. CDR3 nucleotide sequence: TGTGCCAGCACTGAATTGGCGGGGGCGGGCAATCAGCCCCAGCATTTT. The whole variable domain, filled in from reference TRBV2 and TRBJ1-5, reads EPEVTQTPSHQVTQMGQEVILRCVPISNHLYFYWYRQILGQKVEFLVSFYNNEISEKSEIFDDQFSVERPDGSNFTLKIRSTKLEDSAMYFCASTELAGAGNQPQHFGDGTRLSIL.